What follows are 4 T cell receptor beta chains derived from one specimen sequenced in a study of cytomegalovirus exposure and HLA in healthy donors. The PCR had 60 Vbeta and 13 Jbeta primers. Clones were read by immunoSEQ multiplex PCR, and TCRdb kept only the in-frame ones, dropping some. The sample lists some 130,000 clones; roughly 70% were seen once. The sequencing sample was made of PBMCs. All receptors come from a young man in good health and CMV-seronegative.

This clone appeared a single time. The chain couples TRBV4-2 to TRBJ2-1; possibly TRBD2 for D (5 bases). With 4 bases removed from V and 6 bases from J, the gap between germline ends came to 19 bases. This CDR3 spans 16 amino acids. The germline CDR1 and CDR2 sequences are LGHNA and YNFKEQ. The DNA of the CDR3 is TGTGCCAGCAGCCTGCAACCGAGAGCGGAGATCAATGAGCAGTTCTTC. Its protein is CASSLQPRAEINEQFF.

The gene calls are TRBV7-9 and TRBJ1-1; TRBD1 matches at 10 bases. The trim removed 5 bases at V and 5 bases at J, leaving 2 bases unmatched. CDR1 and CDR2 (germline): SEHNR, FQNEAQ (reference sequence). The CDR3 loop spans 13 amino acids. The CDR3 DNA reads as TGTGCCAGCAGCAGGACAGGGGGGACTGAAGCTTTCTTT. Protein sequence: CASSRTGGTEAFF.

The V call is TRBV19, the J call TRBJ2-3; perhaps TRBD2 as D (5 bases). V gave up 5 bases and J gave up 4 bases, with 13 bases separating them. The germline V gene encodes CDR1 LNHDA and CDR2 SQIVND (reference sequence). This CDR3 contains 14 residues. The CDR3 bases are TGTGCCAGTAGTGCCGGGGTAGTATCAGATACGCAGTATTTT. Translating it yields CASSAGVVSDTQYF.

Worth noting for this clone: It is likely a read error: a sequence one base away is far more abundant. V is TRBV4-2 and J is TRBJ2-6, with 7 bases fitting TRBD2. The CDR3 length is 16 residues. Germline V gives CDR1 LGHNA, CDR2 YNFKEQ. In DNA, the CDR3 is TGTGCCTGCAGCCAAGATGGGGGGGCTGGGGCCAACGTCCTGACTTTC. Translated, it gives CACSQDGGAGANVLTF.